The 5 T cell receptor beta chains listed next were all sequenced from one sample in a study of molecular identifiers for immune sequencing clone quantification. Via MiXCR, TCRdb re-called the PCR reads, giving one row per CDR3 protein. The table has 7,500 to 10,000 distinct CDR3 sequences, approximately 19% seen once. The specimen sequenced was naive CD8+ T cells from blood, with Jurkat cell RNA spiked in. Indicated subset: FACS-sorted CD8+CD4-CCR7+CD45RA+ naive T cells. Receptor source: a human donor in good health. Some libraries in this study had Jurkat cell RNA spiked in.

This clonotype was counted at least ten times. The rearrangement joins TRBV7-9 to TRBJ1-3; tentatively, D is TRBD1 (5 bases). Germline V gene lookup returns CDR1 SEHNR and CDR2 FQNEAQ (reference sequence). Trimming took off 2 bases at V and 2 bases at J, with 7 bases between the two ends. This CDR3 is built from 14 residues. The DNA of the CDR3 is TGTGCCAGCAGCTTACAGGGAACTGGAAACACCATATATTTT. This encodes CASSLQGTGNTIYF. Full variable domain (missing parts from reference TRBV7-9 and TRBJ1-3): DTGVSQNPRHKITKRGQNVTFRCDPISEHNRLYWYRQTLGQGPEFLTYFQNEAQLEKSRLLSDRFSAERPKGSFSTLEIQRTEQGDSAMYLCASSLQGTGNTIYFGEGSWLTVV.

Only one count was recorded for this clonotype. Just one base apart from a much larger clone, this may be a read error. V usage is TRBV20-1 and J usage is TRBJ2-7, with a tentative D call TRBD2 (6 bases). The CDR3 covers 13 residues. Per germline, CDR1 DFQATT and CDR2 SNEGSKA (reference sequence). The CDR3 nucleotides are TGCAGTGCTAGATCACAGGAGGACTACGAGCAGCACTTC. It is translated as CSARSQEDYEQHF.

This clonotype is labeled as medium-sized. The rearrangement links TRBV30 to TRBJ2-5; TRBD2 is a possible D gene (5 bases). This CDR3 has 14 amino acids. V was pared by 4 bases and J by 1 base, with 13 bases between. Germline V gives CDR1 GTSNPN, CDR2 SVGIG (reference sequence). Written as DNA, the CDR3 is TGTGCCTGGACGGGATCCTGGGGCCAAGAGACCCAGTACTTC. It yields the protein CAWTGSWGQETQYF.

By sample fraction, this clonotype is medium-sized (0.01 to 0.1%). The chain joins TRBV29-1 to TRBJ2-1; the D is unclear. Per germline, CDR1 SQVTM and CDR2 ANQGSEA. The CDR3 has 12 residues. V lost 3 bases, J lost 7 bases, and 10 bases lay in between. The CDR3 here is CSVDAAMNEQFF. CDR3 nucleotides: TGCAGCGTTGATGCAGCTATGAATGAGCAGTTCTTC.

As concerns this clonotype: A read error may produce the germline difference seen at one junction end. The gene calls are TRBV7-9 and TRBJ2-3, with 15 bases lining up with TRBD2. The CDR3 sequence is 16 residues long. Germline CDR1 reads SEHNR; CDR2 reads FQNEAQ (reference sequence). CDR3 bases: TGTGCCGGCAGCTTAGGACTAGCGGGGGGGTTGGATACGCAGTATTTT. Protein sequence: CAGSLGLAGGLDTQYF.